Following are 6 T cell receptor beta chains from one sample sequenced in a study of T cells in localized non-small cell lung cancer. Profiled with immunoSEQ multiplex PCR; TCRdb holds only in-frame clones, not every one. The sample holds approximately 43,000 clones; more than 70% are singletons and the top ten take 2.6%. The sample in question was peripheral blood, obtained before any cancer treatment. These receptors all come from a female donor over 55 with stage I squamous cell lung carcinoma.

V usage is TRBV4-1 and J usage is TRBJ1-5, with D perhaps TRBD1 (5 bases). V lost 4 bases and J 4 bases, leaving 14 bases between the germline ends. Germline CDR1 reads MGHRA; CDR2 reads YSYEKL. CDR3 length equals 15 residues. As DNA, the CDR3 is TGCGCCAGCAGCCCTCTAAGAGGGGTGAATCAGCCCCAGCATTTT. It codes for CASSPLRGVNQPQHF.

As for this clone: The sample has other DNA sequences that encode this CDR3 too. The genes are TRBV6-5 and TRBJ1-5; TRBD1 matches 8 bases. J lost 4 bases, V lost 6 bases, and 2 bases had no gene match. CDR1 is MNHEY and CDR2 is SVGAGI in the germline V gene. This CDR3 is 13 amino acids long. CDR3 protein: CASSRTGNQPQHF. CDR3 nucleotide sequence: TGTGCCAGCAGCCGGACAGGGAATCAGCCCCAGCATTTT.

This clone was recorded once. The chain employs TRBV6-5 and TRBJ2-1; no clear D. The CDR3 spans 13 residues. V lost 10 bases to trimming and J lost 6 bases, with 16 bases between them. CDR1 is MNHEY, CDR2 SVGAGI, per germline. CDR3 nucleotide sequence: TGTGCCACCTCGACCGGCGCGAGCAATGAGCAGTTCTTC. Translation gives CATSTGASNEQFF.

The chain recombines TRBV6-5 with TRBJ2-5; the D call may be TRBD1 or TRBD2 (5 bases each). The CDR3 is 15 residues long. The germline V gene has CDR1 MNHEY and CDR2 SVGAGI. V was pared by 0 bases and J by 3 bases, with 11 bases between. The CDR3 nucleotides read TGTGCCAGCAGTTACTCTGATTGGGGGAAAGAGACCCAGTACTTC. This encodes CASSYSDWGKETQYF.

This sequence joins TRBV14 and TRBJ2-3, with 11 nucleotides matching TRBD2. After removal of 1 base from V and 2 bases from J, the junction contained 8 bases not matched to a gene. CDR1 SGHDN and CDR2 FVKESK come from the germline V gene. The CDR3 sequence is 18 residues long. CDR3 region: CASSQGTSGSALTDTQYF. The CDR3 DNA reads as TGTGCCAGCAGCCAAGGAACTAGCGGGAGCGCGCTCACAGATACGCAGTATTTT.

The CDR3 spells CSVPLGGDYGYTF. CDR3 coding DNA: TGCAGCGTGCCGCTGGGAGGAGACTATGGCTACACCTTC. This chain connects TRBV29-1 to TRBJ1-2, with D uncertain. V dropped 6 bases and J dropped 3 bases, with 14 bases sitting between them. This CDR3 comprises 13 residues. Germline loops: CDR1 SQVTM, CDR2 ANQGSEA.